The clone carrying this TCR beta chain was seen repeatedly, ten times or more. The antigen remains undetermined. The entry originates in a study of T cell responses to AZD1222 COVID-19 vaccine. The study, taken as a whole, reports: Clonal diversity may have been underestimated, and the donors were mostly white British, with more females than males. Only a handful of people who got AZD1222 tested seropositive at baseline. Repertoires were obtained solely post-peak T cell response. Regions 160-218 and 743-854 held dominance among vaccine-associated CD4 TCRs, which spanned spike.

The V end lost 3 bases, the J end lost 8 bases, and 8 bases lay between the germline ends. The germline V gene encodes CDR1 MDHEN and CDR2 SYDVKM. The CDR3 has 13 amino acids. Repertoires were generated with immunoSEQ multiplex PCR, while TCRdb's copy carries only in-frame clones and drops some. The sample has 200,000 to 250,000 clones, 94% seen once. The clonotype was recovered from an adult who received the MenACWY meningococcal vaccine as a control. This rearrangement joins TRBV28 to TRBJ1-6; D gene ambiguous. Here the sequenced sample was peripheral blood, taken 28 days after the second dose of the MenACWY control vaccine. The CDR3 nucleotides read TGTGCCAGCAGTTTCCCGGGTGATTCACCCCTCCACTTT. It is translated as CASSFPGDSPLHF. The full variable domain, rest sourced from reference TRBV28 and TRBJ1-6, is DVKVTQSSRYLVKRTGEKVFLECVQDMDHENMFWYRQDPGLGLRLIYFSYDVKMKEKGDIPEGYSVSREKKERFSLILESASTNQTSMYLCASSFPGDSPLHFGNGTRLTVT.